What follows are 9 T cell receptor beta chains derived from one specimen sequenced in a study of blood T cell repertoires in COVID-19. The table came from immunoSEQ multiplex PCR; TCRdb's copy has only in-frame clones and leaves some out. This sample carries fewer than 400,000 clones, 85% to 90% of them seen once, and the ten largest clones take around 4.6%. Sequenced: PBMCs or T cells enriched from blood (not recorded which). These receptors were obtained from a man aged 25 to 40 who had recovered from COVID-19.

The V gene is TRBV10-3, the J gene TRBJ2-7, with 9 nucleotides matching TRBD2. The CDR3 loop spans 14 amino acids. Trimming at V came to 7 bases and at J to 5 bases, leaving 9 bases not matched to a gene. CDR1 is ENHRY and CDR2 is SYGVKD in the germline V gene. The DNA for the CDR3 is TGTGCCATCAAGACCCTAGCGGGGCGGGACGAGCAGTACTTC. This sequence encodes CAIKTLAGRDEQYF.

V gene TRBV11-3 combines with J gene TRBJ1-1; 11 nucleotides agree with TRBD1. With V trimmed by 0 bases and J by 9 bases, 3 bases remained unmatched. CDR1 is SGHNT, CDR2 YENEEA, per germline. The CDR3 runs 14 residues. CDR3 nucleotide sequence: TGTGCCAGCAGCTTAGAGGGGGACAGGGGGAAAGCTTTCTTT. Translated, it gives CASSLEGDRGKAFF.

This sequence joins TRBV21-1 and TRBJ2-1; TRBD2 is the table's D call and was not checked against the DNA. TRBV21-1 is labeled a pseudogene. CDR3 size: 15 residues. The DNA for the CDR3 is TGTGCCAGCAGGGGACTGAAGTTCTCCTACAATGAGCAGTTCTTC. This translates into CASRGLKFSYNEQFF.

This clone was observed once. The chain is built from TRBV6-5 and TRBJ2-3; D remains ambiguous. The CDR3 is made up of 13 amino acids. With 5 bases removed from V and 4 bases from J, the gap between germline ends came to 10 bases. Germline V gene lookup returns CDR1 MNHEY and CDR2 SVGAGI. Here the CDR3 DNA reads TGTGCCAGCAGTATACTCACGGCAGATACGCAGTATTTT. It translates to CASSILTADTQYF.

This clone was counted a few times. This chain connects TRBV7-2 to TRBJ2-2, with D perhaps matching TRBD1 (6 bases). Germline V gives CDR1 SGHTA, CDR2 FQGNSA. Trimming shortened V by 5 bases and J by 8 bases, and 12 bases separated the two germline ends. The CDR3 covers 13 residues. The CDR3 coding sequence is TGTGCCAGCAGCCAGGGGCCAGTTGGGGAGCTGTTTTTT. This sequence encodes CASSQGPVGELFF.

This rearrangement joins TRBV29-1 to TRBJ2-6; D might be TRBD1 (6 bases). Trimming left V 6 bases short and J 0 bases short, with 15 bases between. In germline, CDR1 is SQVTM, CDR2 ANQGSEA. This CDR3 comprises 16 residues. The CDR3 nucleotides read TGCAGCGTCCTCCGGGACAAGTTCTCTGGGGCCAACGTCCTGACTTTC. It specifies CSVLRDKFSGANVLTF.

The rearrangement uses TRBV28 and TRBJ1-3; no clear D gene. Germline loops: CDR1 MDHEN, CDR2 SYDVKM. With 3 bases removed from V and 3 bases from J, the gap between germline ends came to 9 bases. The CDR3 loop spans 14 amino acids. The CDR3 nucleotides are TGTGCCAGCAGTTTCAGGTTACGTGGAAACACCATATATTTT. Its translation is CASSFRLRGNTIYF.

V and J are TRBV6-6 and TRBJ2-7, with D maybe TRBD1 (6 bases). The CDR3 totals 15 residues. V lost 2 bases and J 0 bases, leaving 11 bases between the germline ends. From germline, CDR1 is MNHNY and CDR2 SVGAGI (reference sequence). CDR3 DNA sequence: TGTGCCAGCAGTTACCCCGGGACATTCTCCTACGAGCAGTACTTC. Its protein is CASSYPGTFSYEQYF.

V gene TRBV30 combines with J gene TRBJ1-2; D is uncertain. From germline, CDR1 is GTSNPN and CDR2 SVGIG (reference sequence). With 1 base removed from V and 0 bases from J, the gap between germline ends came to 9 bases. The CDR3 extends over 14 amino acids. CDR3 coding DNA: TGTGCCTGGAGTGCAGGTTTAGCTAACTATGGCTACACCTTC. This sequence encodes CAWSAGLANYGYTF.